A selection of T cell receptor beta chains follows, all from one sample in a study of Ad26.COV2.S vaccination and SARS-CoV-2 variants. Data came from immunoSEQ multiplex PCR; TCRdb stores just in-frame clones and leaves some out. The data contain 380,000 or so clones, 83% of them seen just once; the ten biggest clones take up just under 7.5%. This material consisted of peripheral blood, taken in a trial of Ad26.COV2.S vaccine versus placebo. Receptors were obtained from a person aged 18-60 years who received the Ad26.COV2.S COVID-19 vaccine or a placebo. CDR3s include the opening cysteine and the closing phenylalanine or tryptophan. D genes are given only for firm matches. Not every row has a clone size; where given, it reads once, few, many or a size class.

.	.	TRBV7-6	TRBJ2-5	CASSLARQETQYF
few	.	TRBV5-1	TRBJ1-6	CASSFRGESYNSPLHF
few	TRBD1	TRBV7-9	TRBJ1-6	CASSFRDRASIYNSPLHF
few	TRBD1	TRBV7-9	TRBJ1-5	CASSFAGGDQPQHF
.	TRBD1	TRBV18	TRBJ2-7	CASSPNRGEQYF
.	.	TRBV12-2	TRBJ1-2	CASRLAKGQSYGYTF
.	.	TRBV3-1/TRBV3-2	TRBJ1-3	CASSFQLFSGNTIYF
.	.	TRBV18	TRBJ1-1	CASSLNTEAFF
.	.	TRBV2	TRBJ1-5	CASSQQDQPQHF
.	.	TRBV18	TRBJ1-2	CASSPAEWGYGYTF
.	.	TRBV12-3/TRBV12-4	TRBJ1-2	CASSFVRYGYTF
.	TRBD1	TRBV7-8	TRBJ1-5	CASSPGQGYGQPQHF
.	.	TRBV4-1	TRBJ2-2	CASSQLYGELFF
.	.	TRBV5-1	TRBJ2-2	CASSFQITGELFF
.	.	TRBV19	TRBJ1-2	CASSILESGFYGYTF
few	TRBD2	TRBV27	TRBJ2-7	CASGRGGTYEQYF
.	TRBD2	TRBV30	TRBJ2-1	CAWSFGLADNEQFF
.	TRBD1	TRBV4-2	TRBJ1-3	CASSQGAGTALNTIYF
.	.	TRBV27	TRBJ1-4	CASSLSWDTVGKLFF
.	TRBD1	TRBV15	TRBJ1-5	CATSKIRDSYSNQPQHF
once	.	TRBV4-3	TRBJ1-1	CASSQAGVNTEAFF
.	.	TRBV5-6	TRBJ2-1	CASSLRLVFNEQFF
once	.	TRBV4-1	TRBJ2-7	CASSQDGGGWNEQYF
.	.	TRBV10-3	TRBJ2-7	CAGRQSTVSEQYF
once	.	TRBV6-2/TRBV6-3	TRBJ1-2	CASSTAWSRGDYGYTF
.	.	TRBV5-1	TRBJ2-7	CASSFLTGTNSYEQYF
.	TRBD2	TRBV7-3	TRBJ2-7	CASSSTSGESIPQAYEQYF
.	.	TRBV7-2	TRBJ2-6	CASSSSGANVLTF
.	TRBD2	TRBV5-1	TRBJ2-7	CASKVGGSDEQYF
once	.	TRBV27	TRBJ2-7	CASSPTGYEQYF
.	TRBD2	TRBV6-1	TRBJ2-3	CASSEAPLAGGFLDTQYF
once	TRBD1	TRBV18	TRBJ2-5	CASSSGQGSRETQYF
.	.	TRBV19	TRBJ1-6	CASSILGGEFYNSPLHF
.	.	TRBV6-5	TRBJ1-1	CASSYPGGTEAFF
.	TRBD2	TRBV28	TRBJ2-4	CASSLFGRGKAKNIQYF
.	.	TRBV29-1	TRBJ1-2	CSVGESYYGYTF
.	TRBD2	TRBV3-1/TRBV3-2	TRBJ2-1	CASSRLASGTNEQFF
once	TRBD1	TRBV7-8	TRBJ1-5	CASSMARTGVNQPQHF
once	.	TRBV18	TRBJ1-5	CASSPPQAQIPQHF
.	.	TRBV11-3	TRBJ1-1	CASSWGADTEAFF